A selection of T cell receptor beta chains follows, all from one sample in a study of cytomegalovirus exposure and HLA in healthy donors. Generated by immunoSEQ multiplex PCR, the TCRdb table keeps only in-frame clones and is missing some. The data show around 180,000 clones, with around 82% seen just once and around 5.7% held by the top ten. The specimen was PBMCs. These receptors were taken from a middle-aged man in good health and CMV-seronegative. CDR3s include the opening cysteine and the closing phenylalanine or tryptophan. A D gene is named only where the DNA matches it firmly. A clone size is listed for some rows: how often the clone was seen (once, few, many), or a class if it is expanded.

J gene,V gene,CDR3 length,D gene,clone size,CDR3 protein,CDR3 DNA
TRBJ1-5,TRBV13,16,.,.,CASSLGRGRGNQPQHF,TGTGCCAGCAGCTTAGGCCGGGGGAGGGGCAATCAGCCCCAGCATTTT
TRBJ1-2,TRBV5-6,15,TRBD1,.,CASSLRDRTYYGYTF,TGTGCCAGCAGCTTGAGGGACAGGACCTACTATGGCTACACCTTC
TRBJ2-2,TRBV18,14,.,.,CASSPPGVPGELFF,TGTGCCAGCTCACCACCGGGAGTTCCCGGGGAGCTGTTTTTT
TRBJ2-7,TRBV7-9,12,.,.,CSSSQTSREQYF,TGTTCCAGCAGCCAGACATCACGCGAGCAGTACTTC
TRBJ2-2,TRBV7-3,17,.,.,CASSPRGAGVGTGELFF,TGTGCCAGCAGCCCCCGGGGGGCGGGAGTGGGTACCGGGGAGCTGTTTTTT
TRBJ2-1,TRBV5-1,14,.,.,CASSLDTDTNEQFF,TGCGCCAGCAGCTTGGATACAGACACAAATGAGCAGTTCTTC
TRBJ2-4,TRBV5-5,14,.,.,CASQLILAKNIQYF,TGTGCCAGCCAGTTGATTCTAGCCAAAAACATTCAGTACTTC
TRBJ2-7,TRBV11-3,15,.,once,CASTGPDRQYYEQYF,TGTGCCAGCACAGGCCCGGACAGACAATACTACGAGCAGTACTTC
TRBJ1-2,TRBV6-5,13,.,.,CASSYSRGLGYTF,TGTGCCAGCAGTTACTCGCGAGGTCTTGGCTACACCTTC
TRBJ1-1,TRBV11-3,15,.,once,CASSLAVGEGTEAFF,TGTGCCAGCAGCTTAGCGGTCGGGGAGGGCACTGAAGCTTTCTTT
TRBJ1-2,TRBV6-1,14,TRBD1,.,CATGSPGQGTRYTF,TGTGCCACCGGTTCACCGGGACAGGGTACCCGCTACACCTTC
TRBJ2-7,TRBV15,14,TRBD1,.,CATSRRQGPDEQYF,TGTGCCACCAGCAGGCGACAGGGGCCGGACGAGCAGTACTTC
TRBJ2-7,TRBV7-6,15,.,.,CASSLAFGNTYEQYF,TGTGCCAGCAGCTTAGCGTTCGGGAATACCTACGAGCAGTACTTC
TRBJ2-5,TRBV10-3,14,.,.,CAISGAYGMETQYF,TGTGCCATCAGCGGAGCTTACGGGATGGAGACCCAGTACTTC
TRBJ2-7,TRBV6-5,15,.,.,CASNQPGGPYYEQYF,TGTGCCAGCAACCAACCCGGGGGTCCATACTACGAGCAGTACTTC
TRBJ1-2,TRBV5-3,16,TRBD1,.,CARSSIWTGGSGGYTF,TGTGCCAGAAGCTCAATATGGACAGGGGGATCAGGTGGCTACACCTTC
TRBJ2-3,TRBV30,12,.,.,CAWSDQRDTQYF,TGTGCCTGGAGTGACCAGCGAGATACGCAGTATTTT
TRBJ2-6,TRBV18,15,.,.,CASSPGGSGANVLTF,TGTGCCAGCTCACCCGGGGGATCTGGGGCCAACGTCCTGACTTTC
TRBJ2-7,TRBV18,14,.,.,CASSPREGAYEQYF,TGTGCCAGCTCACCAAGAGAGGGGGCCTACGAGCAGTACTTC
TRBJ2-4,TRBV6-1,11,.,.,CASSEEPDQYF,TGTGCCAGCAGTGAAGAGCCTGATCAGTACTTC
TRBJ2-3,TRBV30,11,.,.,CAWSHTDTQYF,TGTGCCTGGAGTCACACAGATACGCAGTATTTT
TRBJ2-3,TRBV7-2,13,.,few,CAITDLRTDTQYF,TGTGCCATCACAGACCTTCGCACAGATACGCAGTATTTT
TRBJ2-5,TRBV21-1,15,.,.,CASSKASRDNETQYF,TGTGCCAGCAGCAAAGCTAGTCGGGACAACGAGACCCAGTACTTC
TRBJ1-5,TRBV19,14,TRBD1,.,CASSTTGGRQPQHF,TGTGCCAGTAGTACCACAGGGGGTAGGCAGCCCCAGCATTTT
TRBJ2-5,TRBV5-1,15,.,.,CASSLVTGEPETQYF,TGCGCCAGCAGCTTGGTGACGGGAGAGCCGGAGACCCAGTACTTC
TRBJ1-1,TRBV5-1,15,.,.,CASSLDGDGGTEAFF,TGCGCCAGCAGCTTGGATGGGGACGGGGGCACTGAAGCTTTCTTT
TRBJ2-7,TRBV5-4,15,TRBD2,few,CASSLGLAGGTEQYF,TGTGCCAGCAGCTTAGGCCTAGCGGGAGGAACCGAGCAGTACTTC
TRBJ1-2,TRBV4-1,17,.,.,CASSFIGAVLGYRGYTF,TGCGCCAGCAGCTTCATAGGGGCAGTTCTAGGCTATAGGGGCTACACCTTC
TRBJ1-1,TRBV6-5,13,TRBD1,.,CASIPTGGFSAFF,TGTGCCAGCATTCCGACAGGGGGCTTTTCGGCTTTCTTT
TRBJ2-2,TRBV5-1,14,TRBD1,.,CASSPRQGSGELFF,TGCGCCAGCAGCCCCCGACAGGGGTCCGGGGAGCTGTTTTTT
TRBJ1-1,TRBV6-6,15,.,.,CASSPGQGRNTEAFF,TGTGCCAGCAGCCCCGGGCAGGGTCGGAACACTGAAGCTTTCTTT
TRBJ2-3,TRBV4-1,17,.,.,CASSPGSGWGFTDTQYF,TGCGCCAGCAGCCCAGGTTCGGGGTGGGGATTCACAGATACGCAGTATTTT
TRBJ2-1,TRBV9,15,.,.,CASSGASGTYNEQFF,TGTGCCAGCAGCGGGGCGAGCGGAACCTACAATGAGCAGTTCTTC
TRBJ2-1,TRBV10-3,16,TRBD2,.,CAISAGTSGTYNEQFF,TGTGCCATCAGCGCCGGGACTAGCGGCACCTACAATGAGCAGTTCTTC
TRBJ2-3,TRBV19,13,.,.,CASSIGGTDTQYF,TGTGCCAGTAGTATCGGGGGCACAGATACGCAGTATTTT
TRBJ1-5,TRBV7-2,17,TRBD1,.,CASTNSGGAGAGQPQHF,TGTGCCAGCACCAATTCAGGGGGCGCGGGTGCGGGACAGCCCCAGCATTTT
TRBJ1-2,TRBV20-1,10,.,.,CSAKQNGYTF,TGCAGTGCAAAACAGAATGGCTACACCTTC
TRBJ2-3,TRBV19,15,TRBD1,.,CASSMGDRGTDTQYF,TGTGCCAGTAGTATGGGGGACAGGGGGACAGATACGCAGTATTTT
TRBJ2-1,TRBV2,15,.,.,CASSDLAGEGNEQFF,TGTGCCAGCAGTGATTTGGCAGGGGAGGGTAATGAGCAGTTCTTC
TRBJ2-7,TRBV10-2,14,TRBD2,once,CASRGGTSGYEQYF,TGCGCCAGCAGGGGGGGGACTAGCGGTTACGAGCAGTACTTC
TRBJ2-5,TRBV18,14,.,.,CASSPRSGGETQYF,TGTGCCAGCTCACCACGGTCGGGTGGAGAGACCCAGTACTTC
TRBJ2-7,TRBV18,13,TRBD2,.,CASSPSGLYEQYF,TGTGCCAGCTCACCTAGCGGGCTCTACGAGCAGTACTTC
TRBJ2-1,TRBV30,11,.,.,CAWSVENEQFF,TGTGCCTGGAGTGTTGAGAATGAGCAGTTCTTC
TRBJ2-1,TRBV5-5,19,TRBD2,.,CASSRDRSTSGRTYNEQFF,TGTGCCAGCAGCCGGGACCGTTCGACTAGCGGGAGGACCTACAATGAGCAGTTCTTC
TRBJ2-2,TRBV7-2,16,TRBD2,.,CASSPLAGEHTGELFF,TGTGCCAGCAGCCCCCTTGCGGGAGAGCACACCGGGGAGCTGTTTTTT
TRBJ2-7,TRBV7-8,16,TRBD1,.,CASSLGGGQGAYEQYF,TGTGCCAGCAGCTTAGGGGGGGGACAGGGGGCCTACGAGCAGTACTTC
TRBJ1-1,TRBV11-2,11,.,.,CASSPNTEAFF,TGTGCCAGCAGCCCTAATACTGAAGCTTTCTTT
TRBJ2-5,TRBV10-3,12,TRBD2,few,CATAGGQETQYF,TGTGCCACAGCGGGGGGCCAAGAGACCCAGTACTTC
TRBJ2-5,TRBV6-5,14,TRBD2,.,CASSSTGGRETQYF,TGTGCCAGCAGTAGTACGGGGGGTCGGGAGACCCAGTACTTC
TRBJ2-3,TRBV5-1,15,.,.,CASSLWASTTDTQYF,TGCGCCAGCAGCTTGTGGGCTAGCACCACAGATACGCAGTATTTT
TRBJ1-5,TRBV2,14,.,.,CASSEVESNQPQHF,TGTGCCAGCAGTGAGGTCGAGAGCAATCAGCCCCAGCATTTT
TRBJ1-1,TRBV5-6,14,TRBD1,.,CASRMTGGNTEAFF,TGTGCCAGCAGAATGACAGGGGGCAACACTGAAGCTTTCTTT
TRBJ1-2,TRBV10-3,13,TRBD1,.,CAISDRGLDGYTF,TGTGCCATCAGTGATAGGGGGCTCGATGGCTACACCTTC
TRBJ1-2,TRBV6-5,15,.,.,CASSHDSGVRYGYTF,TGTGCCAGCAGCCACGACTCCGGGGTTCGCTATGGCTACACCTTC
TRBJ2-7,TRBV18,15,TRBD1,.,CASSPLPGQVGEQYF,TGTGCCAGCTCACCTCTTCCGGGACAGGTGGGAGAGCAGTACTTC
TRBJ1-3,TRBV11-2,17,TRBD1,once,CASSPGDRFFSGNTIYF,TGTGCCAGCAGCCCGGGGGACAGATTTTTCTCTGGAAACACCATATATTTT
TRBJ2-2,TRBV6-5,14,TRBD2,once,CASSRTSLNGELFF,TGTGCCAGCAGTCGGACTAGCTTAAACGGGGAGCTGTTTTTT